The clone carrying this T cell receptor (beta chain) occurred once. Its antigen is unidentified. Sequencing used immunoSEQ multiplex PCR; TCRdb keeps in-frame clones, though not all of them. The repertoire includes under 200,000 clones, about 87% of them detected once, and around 11% sits in the top ten. The data were obtained in a study of radiation and T cells in renal cell carcinoma. The V and J ends lost 5 bases and 11 bases respectively, with 15 bases between them. The CDR3 spans 12 residues. CDR1 is MDHEN, CDR2 SYDVKM, per germline. Study conclusions and caveats: Without pretreatment biopsies, baseline tumor clonotype presence was undetermined. From baseline, blood top tumor clonotypes peaked at 2 weeks post-radiation.

Time point given: blood 4 weeks post-SBRT, at nephrectomy. Treatment given: 15 Gy SBRT to primary tumor, nephrectomy 4 weeks later. Nephrectomy followed 15 Gy stereotactic body radiation by 4 weeks. Serial blood draws occurred at baseline and 2 and 4 weeks post-SBRT. The sequencing used blood, collected from a patient whose treatment included radiotherapy and nephrectomy. V gene TRBV28 combines with J gene TRBJ1-1; D is possibly TRBD1 (6 bases). The sequence derives from a woman in her 50s with renal cell carcinoma. DNA of the CDR3: TGTGCCAGCAGTCTCCTCCCAGGGGCGGCTTTCTTT. Translated: CASSLLPGAAFF.